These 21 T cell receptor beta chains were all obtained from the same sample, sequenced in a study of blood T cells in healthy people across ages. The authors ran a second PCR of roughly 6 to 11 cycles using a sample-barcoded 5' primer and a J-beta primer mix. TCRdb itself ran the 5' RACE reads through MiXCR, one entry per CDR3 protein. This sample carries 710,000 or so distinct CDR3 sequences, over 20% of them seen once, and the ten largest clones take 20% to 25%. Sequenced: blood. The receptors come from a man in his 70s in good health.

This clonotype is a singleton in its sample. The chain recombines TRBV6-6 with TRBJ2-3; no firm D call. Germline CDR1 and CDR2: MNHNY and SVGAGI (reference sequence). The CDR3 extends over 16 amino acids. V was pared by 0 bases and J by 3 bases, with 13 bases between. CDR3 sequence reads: CASSYSVVPSTDTQYF. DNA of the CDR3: TGTGCCAGCAGTTACTCGGTCGTCCCATCAACAGATACGCAGTATTTT.

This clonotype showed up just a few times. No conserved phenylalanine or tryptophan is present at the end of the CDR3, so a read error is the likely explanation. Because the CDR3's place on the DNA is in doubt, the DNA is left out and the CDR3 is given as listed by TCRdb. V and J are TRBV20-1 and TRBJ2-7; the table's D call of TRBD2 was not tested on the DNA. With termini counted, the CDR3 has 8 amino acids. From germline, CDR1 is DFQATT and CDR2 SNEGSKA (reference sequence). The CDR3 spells CSARDSLL.

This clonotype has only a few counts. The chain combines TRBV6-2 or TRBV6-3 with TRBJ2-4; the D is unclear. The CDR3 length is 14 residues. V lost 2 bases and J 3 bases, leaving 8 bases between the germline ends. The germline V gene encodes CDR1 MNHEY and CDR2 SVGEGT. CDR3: CASSYLGNKNIQYF. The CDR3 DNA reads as TGTGCCAGCAGTTACCTGGGAAACAAAAACATTCAGTACTTC.

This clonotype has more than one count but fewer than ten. CDR3 sequence (DNA): TGTGCCAGCAGCTTACTCCAGACAGGGTCGGACGAGCAGTACGTC. It specifies CASSLLQTGSDEQYV. The chain combines TRBV7-9 with TRBJ2-5; 7 bases fit TRBD1. The last part of the DNA fits TRBJ2-7 better; the J call may be wrong. Germline-derived CDR1 and CDR2 are SEHNR and FQNEAQ (reference sequence). This CDR3 spans 15 amino acids.

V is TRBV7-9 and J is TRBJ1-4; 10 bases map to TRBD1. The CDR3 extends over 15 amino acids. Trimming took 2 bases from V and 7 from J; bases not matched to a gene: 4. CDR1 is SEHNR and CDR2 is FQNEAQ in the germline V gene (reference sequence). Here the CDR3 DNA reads TGTGCCAGCAGCTTATCGACAGGGGGCGGTGAAAAACTGTTTTTT. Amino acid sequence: CASSLSTGGGEKLFF.

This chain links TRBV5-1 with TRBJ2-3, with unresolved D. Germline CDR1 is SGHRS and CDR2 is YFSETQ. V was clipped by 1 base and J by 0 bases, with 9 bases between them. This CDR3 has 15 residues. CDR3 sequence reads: CASSLLLSSTDTQYF. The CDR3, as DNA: TGCGCCAGCAGCTTGTTACTATCGAGCACAGATACGCAGTATTTT.

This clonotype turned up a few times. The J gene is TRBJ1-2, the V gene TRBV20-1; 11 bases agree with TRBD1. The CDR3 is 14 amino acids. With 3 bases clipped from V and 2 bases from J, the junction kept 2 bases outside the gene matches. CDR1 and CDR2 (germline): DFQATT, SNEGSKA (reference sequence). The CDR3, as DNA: TGCAGTGCTAGCGGGACAGGGGGGAACTATGGCTACACCTTC. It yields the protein CSASGTGGNYGYTF.

CDR3 DNA: TGCAGTGCCAGACCGACAGCAAGCTCCTACGAGCAGTACTTC. This gives the protein CSARPTASSYEQYF. J is TRBJ2-7 and V is TRBV20-1; D might be TRBD1 (5 bases). Germline CDR1 is DFQATT and CDR2 is SNEGSKA (reference sequence). The CDR3 contains 14 residues. The germline V and J ends were trimmed by 6 bases and 0 bases, with 15 bases remaining between them.

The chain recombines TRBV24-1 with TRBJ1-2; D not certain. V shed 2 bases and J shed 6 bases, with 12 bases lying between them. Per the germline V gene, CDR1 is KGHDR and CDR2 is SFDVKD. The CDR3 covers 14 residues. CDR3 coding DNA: TGTGCCACCAGTGATTCACCGCGGGCCGATGGCTACACCTTC. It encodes CATSDSPRADGYTF.

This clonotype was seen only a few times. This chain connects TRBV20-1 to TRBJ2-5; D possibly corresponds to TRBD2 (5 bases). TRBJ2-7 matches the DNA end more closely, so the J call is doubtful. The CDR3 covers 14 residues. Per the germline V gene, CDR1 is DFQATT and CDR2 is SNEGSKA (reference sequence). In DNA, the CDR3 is TGCAGTGCTAGTCAACTAGGTTTCAGCTTCGAGCAGTACGTC. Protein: CSASQLGFSFEQYV.

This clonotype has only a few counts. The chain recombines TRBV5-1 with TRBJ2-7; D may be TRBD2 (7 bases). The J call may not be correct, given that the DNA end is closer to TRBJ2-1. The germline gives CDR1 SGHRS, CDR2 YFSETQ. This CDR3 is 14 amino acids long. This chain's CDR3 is CASKGGGDYNEQFF. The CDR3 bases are TGCGCCAGCAAGGGAGGGGGGGATTACAATGAGCAGTTCTTC.

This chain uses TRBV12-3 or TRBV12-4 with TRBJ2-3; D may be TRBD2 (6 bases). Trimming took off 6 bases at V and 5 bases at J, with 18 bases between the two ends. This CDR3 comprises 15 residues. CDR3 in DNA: TGTGCCAGCAGGCCTCAGGGACTGGCAGGAGATACGCAGTATTTT. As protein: CASRPQGLAGDTQYF.

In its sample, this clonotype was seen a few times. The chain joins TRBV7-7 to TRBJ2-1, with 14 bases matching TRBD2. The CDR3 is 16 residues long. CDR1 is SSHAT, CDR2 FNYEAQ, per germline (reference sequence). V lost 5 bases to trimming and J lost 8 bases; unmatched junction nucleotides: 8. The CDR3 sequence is CASSQGTSGSSDEQFF. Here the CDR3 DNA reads TGTGCCAGCAGCCAGGGGACTAGCGGGAGTAGCGATGAGCAGTTCTTC.

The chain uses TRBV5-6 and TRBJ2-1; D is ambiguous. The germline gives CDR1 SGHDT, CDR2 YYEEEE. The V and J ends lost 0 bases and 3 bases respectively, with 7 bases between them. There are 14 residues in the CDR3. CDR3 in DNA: TGTGCCAGCAGCTTGGACTCGTTCTACAATGAGCAGTTCTTC. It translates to CASSLDSFYNEQFF.

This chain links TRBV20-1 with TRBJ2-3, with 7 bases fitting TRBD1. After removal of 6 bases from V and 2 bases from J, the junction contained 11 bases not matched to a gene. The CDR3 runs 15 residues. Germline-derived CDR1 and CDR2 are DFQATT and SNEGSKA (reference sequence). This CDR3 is CSAAFGDRYTDTQYF. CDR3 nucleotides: TGCAGTGCCGCGTTTGGGGACAGATACACAGATACGCAGTATTTT.

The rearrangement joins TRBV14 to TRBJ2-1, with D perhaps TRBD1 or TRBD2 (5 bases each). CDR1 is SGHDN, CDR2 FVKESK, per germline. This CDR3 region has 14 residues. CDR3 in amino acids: CVLGTVSSYNEQFF. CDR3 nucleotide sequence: TGTGTCCTAGGGACCGTTAGCTCCTACAATGAGCAGTTCTTC.

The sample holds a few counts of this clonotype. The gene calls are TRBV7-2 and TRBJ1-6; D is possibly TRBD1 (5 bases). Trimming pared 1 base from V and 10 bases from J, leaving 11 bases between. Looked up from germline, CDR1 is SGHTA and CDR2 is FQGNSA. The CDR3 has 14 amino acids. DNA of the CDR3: TGTGCCAGCAGCTTAGGGTCTCGGGGGTCACCCCTCCACTTT. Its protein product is CASSLGSRGSPLHF.

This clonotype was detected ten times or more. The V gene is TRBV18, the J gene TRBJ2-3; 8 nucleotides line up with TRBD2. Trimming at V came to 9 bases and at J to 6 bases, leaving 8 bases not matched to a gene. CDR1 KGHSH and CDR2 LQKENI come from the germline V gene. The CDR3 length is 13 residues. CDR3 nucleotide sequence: TGTGCCAGTAGTCCAGGACTAGCTGATACGCAGTATTTT. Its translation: CASSPGLADTQYF.

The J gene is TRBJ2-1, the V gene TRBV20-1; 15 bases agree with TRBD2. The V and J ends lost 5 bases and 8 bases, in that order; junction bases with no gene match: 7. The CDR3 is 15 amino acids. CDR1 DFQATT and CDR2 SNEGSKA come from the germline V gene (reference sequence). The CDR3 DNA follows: TGCAGTGCTTCGTGGACTAGCGGGGGGGCTGATGAGCAGTTCTTC. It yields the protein CSASWTSGGADEQFF.

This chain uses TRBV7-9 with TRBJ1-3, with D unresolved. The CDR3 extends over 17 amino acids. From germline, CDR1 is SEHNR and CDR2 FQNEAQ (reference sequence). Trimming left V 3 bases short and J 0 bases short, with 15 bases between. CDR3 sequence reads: CASSFQAPILSGNTIYF. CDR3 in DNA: TGTGCCAGCAGCTTCCAAGCCCCTATCCTCTCTGGAAACACCATATATTTT. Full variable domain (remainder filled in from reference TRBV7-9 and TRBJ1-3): DTGVSQNPRHKITKRGQNVTFRCDPISEHNRLYWYRQTLGQGPEFLTYFQNEAQLEKSRLLSDRFSAERPKGSFSTLEIQRTEQGDSAMYLCASSFQAPILSGNTIYFGEGSWLTVV.

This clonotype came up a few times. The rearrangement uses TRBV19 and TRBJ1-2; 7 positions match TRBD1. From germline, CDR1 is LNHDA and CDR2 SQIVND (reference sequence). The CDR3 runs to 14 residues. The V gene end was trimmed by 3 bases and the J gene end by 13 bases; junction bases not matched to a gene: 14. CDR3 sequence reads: CASSMQGGSTGCTF. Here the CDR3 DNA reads TGTGCCAGTAGTATGCAAGGGGGCTCCACGGGTTGCACCTTC.